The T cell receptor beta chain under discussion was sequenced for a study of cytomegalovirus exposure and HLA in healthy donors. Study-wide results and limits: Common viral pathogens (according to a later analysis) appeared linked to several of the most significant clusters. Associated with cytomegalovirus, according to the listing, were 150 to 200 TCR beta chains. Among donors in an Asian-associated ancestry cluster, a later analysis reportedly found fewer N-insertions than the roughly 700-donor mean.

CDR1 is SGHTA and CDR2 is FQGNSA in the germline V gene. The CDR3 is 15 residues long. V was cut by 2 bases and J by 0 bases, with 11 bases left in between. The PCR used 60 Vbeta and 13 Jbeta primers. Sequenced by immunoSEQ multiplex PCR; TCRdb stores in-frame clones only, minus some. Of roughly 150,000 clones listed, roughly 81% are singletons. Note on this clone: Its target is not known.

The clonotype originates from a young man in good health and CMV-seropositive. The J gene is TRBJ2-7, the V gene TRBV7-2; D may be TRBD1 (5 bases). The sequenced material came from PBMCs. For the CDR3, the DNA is TGTGCCAGCAGCTTATCCCAGGGAAACTCCTACGAGCAGTACGTC. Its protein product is CASSLSQGNSYEQYV.